The sequence of this T cell receptor (beta chain) was determined in a study of chemoradiotherapy in HPV16-positive cancers. Points from the study as a whole: Only a couple of HPV16-positive patients supplied the functional HPV-specificity definition.

Clones were read by immunoSEQ multiplex PCR, and TCRdb kept only the in-frame ones, dropping some. The table includes about 1,900 clones, about 96% detected once. From germline, CDR1 is MNHEY and CDR2 SVGAGI. V was clipped by 0 bases and J by 5 bases, with 13 bases between them. The CDR3 is made up of 16 amino acids. Note on this clone: Its matching antigen is unknown.

Over chemoradiotherapy, repertoires were sampled more than once. The sample in question was tumor tissue, obtained from a patient who underwent chemoradiotherapy. The sequence was collected from a human donor with HPV-associated anogenital cancer. V gene TRBV6-5 combines with J gene TRBJ2-2; D may be TRBD1 or TRBD2 (5 bases each). CDR3 bases: TGTGCCAGCAGTTACTCGATGGGGGAACGAACCGGGGAGCTGTTTTTT. Translation: CASSYSMGERTGELFF.